These T cell receptor beta chains were read from a single sample in a study of blood T cell repertoires in COVID-19. Some clones are missing from TCRdb's copy, which holds only in-frame ones; the method was immunoSEQ multiplex PCR. The repertoire consists of some 670,000 clones, with around 89% occurring once and the leading ten covering over 0.2%. Sample: peripheral blood. These TCRs come from a woman aged 18-29 years with acute or convalescent COVID-19. Both conserved end residues are part of each CDR3. Each record gives: J gene, V gene, clone size, D gene, CDR3 length, CDR3 DNA, CDR3 protein. D genes are given only for firm matches. Rows may omit the clone size; those that give it use once, few, many or a size class.

TRBJ1-2,TRBV14,-,-,16,TGTGCCAGCAGCCAACGGAAAAGGGGCTATATCTATGGCTACACCTTC,CASSQRKRGYIYGYTF
TRBJ1-4,TRBV5-8,-,-,15,TGTGCCAGCAGCTATCAGAGACCCACGGGTGAAAAACTGTTTTTT,CASSYQRPTGEKLFF
TRBJ2-1,TRBV28,-,TRBD2,15,TGTGCCAGCAGCTCCAGGACTAGCGCCTACAATGAGCAGTTCTTC,CASSSRTSAYNEQFF
TRBJ1-1,TRBV7-8,-,-,14,TGTGCCAGCAGCCGGACAGAACGGAACACTGAAGCTTTCTTT,CASSRTERNTEAFF
TRBJ1-2,TRBV30,once,-,16,TGTGCCTGGAGTTGGGGGGGCAGCGGAGGAGGCAATGGCTACACCTTC,CAWSWGGSGGGNGYTF
TRBJ2-1,TRBV19,-,-,12,TGTGCCAGTAGTCCCGGGGGCAATGAGCAGTTCTTC,CASSPGGNEQFF
TRBJ2-3,TRBV9,-,TRBD1,16,TGTGCCAGCAGCGAGGGGGCGGGCTATAGCACAGATACGCAGTATTTT,CASSEGAGYSTDTQYF
TRBJ1-2,TRBV24-1,-,-,14,TGTGCCACCAGTGATCCCCGGGACATCTATGGCTACACCTTC,CATSDPRDIYGYTF
TRBJ1-5,TRBV6-5,-,-,12,TGTGCCAGCAGGGAGAGCAATCAGCCCCAGCATTTT,CASRESNQPQHF
TRBJ2-1,TRBV5-1,once,-,12,TGCGCCAGCAGCTTGGGAGAAAATGAGCAGTTCTTC,CASSLGENEQFF
TRBJ1-6,TRBV13,-,TRBD1,13,TGTGCCAGCCGGGACAGGGGACGCTCTCCCCTCCACTTT,CASRDRGRSPLHF
TRBJ1-6,TRBV5-5,-,-,19,TGTGCCAGCAGCCGCCTGACAGTTCAGCTGGCCTCCTATAATTCACCCCTCCACTTT,CASSRLTVQLASYNSPLHF
TRBJ1-5,TRBV27,few,-,14,TGTGCCAGCAGGGCAGGCGGGCGGCGGCAGCCCCAGCATTTT,CASRAGGRRQPQHF
TRBJ2-7,TRBV30,-,TRBD1,11,TGTGCCTGGACAGGGGGCAGGGAGCAGTACTTC,CAWTGGREQYF
TRBJ2-7,TRBV11-2,-,-,15,TGTGCCAGCAGCTTCGAGGGTTTACTAGCCTACGAGCAGTACTTC,CASSFEGLLAYEQYF
TRBJ1-5,TRBV28,-,-,15,TGTGCCAGCACTCCGGACAGAAATAGCAATCAGCCCCAGCATTTT,CASTPDRNSNQPQHF
TRBJ1-3,TRBV12-3/TRBV12-4,-,-,13,TGTGCCAGCAGTTTAGACAGAGTAAACACCATATATTTT,CASSLDRVNTIYF
TRBJ2-7,TRBV6-1,-,-,16,TGTGCCAGCAGTGTTATAGGGGGAACGAGCTCATACGAGCAGTACTTC,CASSVIGGTSSYEQYF
TRBJ2-3,TRBV6-4,-,TRBD2,16,TGTGCCAGCAGTGACTCGCCTAGCGGGGGAACAGATACGCAGTATTTT,CASSDSPSGGTDTQYF
TRBJ2-7,TRBV19,-,TRBD1,15,TGTGCCAGTAGGGAAACGGGACAGGGGATCTACGAGCAGTACTTC,CASRETGQGIYEQYF
TRBJ2-3,TRBV2,-,TRBD2,18,TGTGCCAGCAGCCCAGGGACTAGCGGGGGGCCGGGAACAGATACGCAGTATTTT,CASSPGTSGGPGTDTQYF
TRBJ2-7,TRBV7-6,-,-,15,TGTGCCAGCAGCTTAGCGGAGCTCCGCTCCTACGAGCAGTACTTC,CASSLAELRSYEQYF
TRBJ2-1,TRBV24-1,-,TRBD1,12,TGTGCCACCGCCGACAGGGACAATGAGCAGTTCTTC,CATADRDNEQFF
TRBJ1-5,TRBV19,-,TRBD1,15,TGTGCCAGTAGTGAATGGGACAGGCCCTATCAGCCCCAGCATTTT,CASSEWDRPYQPQHF
TRBJ1-2,TRBV5-1,once,TRBD1,13,TGCGCCAGCAGACCCGGGACAGGGTTTGGCTACACCTTC,CASRPGTGFGYTF
TRBJ1-6,TRBV4-1,once,-,15,TGCGCCAGCAGCCAAGGCCGGGGGATCGATTCACCCCTCCACTTT,CASSQGRGIDSPLHF
TRBJ1-2,TRBV3-1/TRBV3-2,-,-,15,TGTGCCAGCAGCCAAGGGCTCGGGGGGCGACTTGGCTACACCTTC,CASSQGLGGRLGYTF
TRBJ2-2,TRBV29-1,-,TRBD2,14,TGCAGCGCTCAGAAGCGGGGTGACACCGGGGAGCTGTTTTTT,CSAQKRGDTGELFF
TRBJ2-7,TRBV5-1,-,-,13,TGCGCCAGCAGATTCGGACAGACCTACGAGCAGTACTTC,CASRFGQTYEQYF
TRBJ2-2,TRBV5-1,-,-,13,TGCGCCAGCAGCTTTATGAACACCGGGGAGCTGTTTTTT,CASSFMNTGELFF
TRBJ2-3,TRBV29-1,-,TRBD2,17,TGCAGCGTTGAAGGTGGGGCGGGAGCGCCTGTCACAGATACGCAGTATTTT,CSVEGGAGAPVTDTQYF
TRBJ2-2,TRBV6-6,-,TRBD1,16,TGTGCCAGCGTACGTCCGGGACAGGGTTACACCGGGGAGCTGTTTTTT,CASVRPGQGYTGELFF
TRBJ2-3,TRBV4-3,-,-,13,TGCGCCAGCAGCCAAGGGCTAGTAGATACGCAGTATTTT,CASSQGLVDTQYF
TRBJ1-5,TRBV7-8,-,TRBD1,16,TGTGCCAGCAGCTTTTATGGACAGGATATCGGACAGCCCCAGCATTTT,CASSFYGQDIGQPQHF
TRBJ1-1,TRBV7-2,-,-,15,TGTGCCAGCAGCTTAAACCCCATGGGGGCGCCACAAGCTTTCTTT,CASSLNPMGAPQAFF
TRBJ1-1,TRBV7-9,-,-,13,TGTGCCAGCAGCTGGGGCGGGGTAACTGAAGCTTTCTTT,CASSWGGVTEAFF
TRBJ1-3,TRBV7-9,-,-,18,TGTGCCAGCAGCCCCAGAGGGAGCGGGAAAGACTCTGGAAACACCATATATTTT,CASSPRGSGKDSGNTIYF
TRBJ2-1,TRBV9,-,-,12,TGTGCCAGCAGCACCTATGGGCCTGAGCAGTTCTTC,CASSTYGPEQFF
TRBJ2-3,TRBV10-3,-,TRBD1,15,TGTGCCATCAGTGGGGACAGCGGAGAGGCAGATACGCAGTATTTT,CAISGDSGEADTQYF
TRBJ1-5,TRBV18,-,TRBD1,17,TGTGCCAGCTCACCAAAGGGGACAGGGGGCAGCAATCAGCCCCAGCATTTT,CASSPKGTGGSNQPQHF
TRBJ1-4,TRBV7-9,-,TRBD1,18,TGTGCCAGCAGCTTCGGGATCGGGACAGGCGCAACTAATGAAAAACTGTTTTTT,CASSFGIGTGATNEKLFF
TRBJ2-7,TRBV24-1,-,-,11,TGTGCCACCAGCGGGGGTTTTGGGCAGTACTTC,CATSGGFGQYF
TRBJ1-1,TRBV19,few,TRBD1,14,TGTGCCAGTGAGGGGGACAGGGCAAGCACTGAAGCTTTCTTT,CASEGDRASTEAFF
TRBJ1-5,TRBV24-1,-,TRBD1,18,TGTGCCACCAGGGAGGACAGGGCCTGTGAGGTTTACAATCAGCCCCAGCATTTT,CATREDRACEVYNQPQHF
TRBJ2-7,TRBV28,-,TRBD1,20,TGTGCCAGCAGGGGATCCGCTACACCGGCCGGGACAGGGGGATCCTACGAGCAGTACTTC,CASRGSATPAGTGGSYEQYF
TRBJ1-2,TRBV6-6,-,TRBD1,14,TGTGCCAGCAGTAGAGAGACAGGGGGGTATGGCTACACCTTC,CASSRETGGYGYTF
TRBJ1-2,TRBV3-1/TRBV3-2,-,TRBD1,16,TGTGCCAGCAGGAGGGACAGGGGGGTCGGAGACTATGGCTACACCTTC,CASRRDRGVGDYGYTF
TRBJ1-2,TRBV30,-,-,14,TGTGCCTGGAGTGTACCGGAGACCGCATTTGGCTACACCTTC,CAWSVPETAFGYTF
TRBJ1-6,TRBV27,once,TRBD1,15,TGTGCCAGCAGTTTGGGACAGATCATAAATTCACCCCTCCACTTT,CASSLGQIINSPLHF